The entry that follows covers one T cell receptor beta chain sequence. The CDR3 is 13 amino acids. Per germline, CDR1 MGHDK and CDR2 SYGVNS. V shed 4 bases and J shed 4 bases, with 8 bases lying between them. This entry belongs to a study of blood T cell repertoires in COVID-19. Whole-study context: Sites across the United States, Italy and Spain contributed samples from acute and convalescent COVID-19.

In Cohort 3, a recovered donor had either two negative PCRs, clearance, or symptom resolution. As handled by the study authors: Estimation of nucleated cell counts was performed using reference gene primer amplification. TCRdb's copy holds only in-frame clones and misses some; the assay was immunoSEQ multiplex PCR. That table gives V, J and clone size, and the DNA gave D and trimming. Among approximately 310,000 clones listed, 70% to 90% were seen once. Sequenced material: PBMCs or T cells enriched from blood (not recorded which). This receptor was taken from a man younger than 40 who had recovered from COVID-19. The chain recombines TRBV25-1 with TRBJ2-1, with D possibly TRBD2 on 6 matching bases. This CDR3 is CASSGGLYNEQFF. The CDR3 bases are TGTGCCAGCAGTGGGGGACTTTACAATGAGCAGTTCTTC.